This TCR beta chain came from a study of cytomegalovirus exposure and HLA in healthy donors. Primers: 60 Vbeta forward and 13 Jbeta reverse. The repertoire was sequenced with immunoSEQ multiplex PCR; TCRdb's copy has only in-frame clones and lacks some. This table has roughly 100,000 clones, 65% to 80% appearing once. Trimming removed 7 bases at V and 2 bases at J, with 17 bases between. This CDR3 comprises 15 residues. From germline, CDR1 is GTSNPN and CDR2 SVGIG (reference sequence). In its sample, this clone was seen once. Its antigen is currently unknown. Study observations and caveats: One later analysis reportedly identified an Asian-associated ancestry cluster that showed fewer N-insertions than the roughly 670-donor mean. A later analysis revealed that TCR association rates differed between HLA loci, peaking at DRB1 and bottoming out at HLA-C.

The sequence was obtained from a male donor in good health and CMV-seronegative. V gene TRBV30 combines with J gene TRBJ2-2; D perhaps matches TRBD2 (5 bases). Sequencing was done on a sample of PBMCs. The CDR3 bases are TGTGCCTTGGGAAGCGGCACCAAAAACACCGGGGAGCTGTTTTTT. It is translated as CALGSGTKNTGELFF.